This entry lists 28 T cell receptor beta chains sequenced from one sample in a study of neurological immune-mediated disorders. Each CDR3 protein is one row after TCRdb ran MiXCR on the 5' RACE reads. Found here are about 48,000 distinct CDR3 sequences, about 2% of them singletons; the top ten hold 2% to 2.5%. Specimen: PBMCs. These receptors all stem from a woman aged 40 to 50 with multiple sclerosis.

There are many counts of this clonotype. CDR3 sequence (DNA): TGCGCCAGCCATACAGGGGCGGATTGGAACACCGGGGAGCTGTTTTTT. Protein sequence: CASHTGADWNTGELFF. V and J are TRBV5-1 and TRBJ2-2; the match to TRBD1 covers 7 bases. The CDR3 covers 16 residues. J gave up 1 base and V 7 bases, and 10 bases lay outside the gene matches. Germline V gives CDR1 SGHRS, CDR2 YFSETQ. Full variable domain (rest looked up from reference TRBV5-1 and TRBJ2-2): KAGVTQTPRYLIKTRGQQVTLSCSPISGHRSVSWYQQTPGQGLQFLFEYFSETQRNKGNFPGRFSGRQFSNSRSEMNVSTLELGDSALYLCASHTGADWNTGELFFGEGSRLTVL.

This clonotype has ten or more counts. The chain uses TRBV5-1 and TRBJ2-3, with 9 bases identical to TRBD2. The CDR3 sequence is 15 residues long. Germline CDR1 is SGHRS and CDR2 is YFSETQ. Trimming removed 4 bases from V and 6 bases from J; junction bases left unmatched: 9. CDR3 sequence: CASSPWASGEDTQYF. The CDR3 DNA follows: TGCGCCAGCAGCCCCTGGGCTAGCGGGGAGGATACGCAGTATTTT.

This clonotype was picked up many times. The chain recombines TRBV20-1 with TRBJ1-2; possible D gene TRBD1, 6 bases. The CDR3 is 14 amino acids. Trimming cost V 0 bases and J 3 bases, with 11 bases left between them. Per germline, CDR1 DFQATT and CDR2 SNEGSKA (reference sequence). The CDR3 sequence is CSARDPGADYGYTF. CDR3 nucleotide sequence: TGCAGTGCTAGAGATCCAGGGGCAGACTATGGCTACACCTTC.

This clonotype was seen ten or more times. This chain's CDR3 is CASSQDPGLPGTEAFF. CDR3 coding DNA: TGCGCCAGCAGCCAAGATCCGGGCTTACCAGGCACTGAAGCTTTCTTT. The J gene is TRBJ1-1, the V gene TRBV4-1; D is unclear. The germline V and J ends were trimmed by 0 bases and 4 bases, with 15 bases remaining between them. The length of the CDR3 is 16 residues. The germline CDR1 and CDR2 sequences are MGHRA and YSYEKL.

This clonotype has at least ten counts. This CDR3 reads CASSLETDGHEKLFF. Here the CDR3 DNA reads TGCGCCAGCAGCTTGGAGACGGACGGTCACGAAAAACTGTTTTTT. The rearrangement links TRBV5-1 to TRBJ1-4, with D hard to call. In germline, CDR1 is SGHRS, CDR2 YFSETQ. Deletions cut 0 bases from V and 8 bases from J, with 14 bases between. The CDR3 totals 15 residues.

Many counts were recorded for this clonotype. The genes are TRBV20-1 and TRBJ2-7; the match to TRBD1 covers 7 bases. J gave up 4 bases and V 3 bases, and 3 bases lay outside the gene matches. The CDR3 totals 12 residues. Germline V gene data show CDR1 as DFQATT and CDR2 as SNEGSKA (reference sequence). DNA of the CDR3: TGCAGTGCTAGGACAGGGCTTTACGAGCAGTACTTC. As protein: CSARTGLYEQYF.

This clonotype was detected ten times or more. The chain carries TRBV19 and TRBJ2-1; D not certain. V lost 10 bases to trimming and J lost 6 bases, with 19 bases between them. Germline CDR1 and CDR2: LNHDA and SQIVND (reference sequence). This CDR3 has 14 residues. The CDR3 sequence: CATCRSINFNEQFF. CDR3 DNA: TGTGCCACCTGCCGCTCCATTAATTTCAATGAGCAGTTCTTC. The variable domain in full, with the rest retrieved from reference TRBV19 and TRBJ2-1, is DGGITQSPKYLFRKEGQNVTLSCEQNLNHDAMYWYRQDPGQGLRLIYYSQIVNDFQKGDIAEGYSVSREKKESFPLTVTSAQKNPTAFYLCATCRSINFNEQFFGPGTRLTVL.

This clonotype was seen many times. The CDR3 loop reads CASSLDAGTGEQFF. The CDR3 DNA reads as TGCGCCAGCAGCTTGGATGCAGGGACGGGTGAGCAGTTCTTC. This rearrangement joins TRBV5-1 to TRBJ2-1; D is perhaps TRBD1 or TRBD2 (5 bases each). The CDR3 has 14 amino acids. Germline CDR1 is SGHRS and CDR2 is YFSETQ. V was pared by 0 bases and J by 9 bases, with 13 bases between.

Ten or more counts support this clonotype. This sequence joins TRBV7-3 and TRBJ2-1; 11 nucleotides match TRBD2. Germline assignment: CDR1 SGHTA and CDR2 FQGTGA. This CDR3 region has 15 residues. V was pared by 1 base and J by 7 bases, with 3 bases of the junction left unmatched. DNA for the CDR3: TGTGCCAGCAGCTTAATTAGCGGGGGGGCGAATGAGCAGTTCTTC. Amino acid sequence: CASSLISGGANEQFF.

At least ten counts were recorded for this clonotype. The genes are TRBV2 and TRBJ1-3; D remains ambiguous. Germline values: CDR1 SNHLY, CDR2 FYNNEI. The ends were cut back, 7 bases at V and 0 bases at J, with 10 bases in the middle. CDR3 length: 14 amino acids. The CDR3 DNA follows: TGTGCCAGCATGTCCGAGGGCTCTGGAAACACCATATATTTT. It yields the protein CASMSEGSGNTIYF.

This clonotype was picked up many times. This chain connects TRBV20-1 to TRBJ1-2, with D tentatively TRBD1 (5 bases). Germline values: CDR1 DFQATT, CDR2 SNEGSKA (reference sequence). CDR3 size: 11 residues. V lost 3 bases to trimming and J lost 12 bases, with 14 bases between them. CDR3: CSASFRTLHTF. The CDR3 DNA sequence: TGCAGTGCTAGTTTCCGGACACTTCACACCTTC.

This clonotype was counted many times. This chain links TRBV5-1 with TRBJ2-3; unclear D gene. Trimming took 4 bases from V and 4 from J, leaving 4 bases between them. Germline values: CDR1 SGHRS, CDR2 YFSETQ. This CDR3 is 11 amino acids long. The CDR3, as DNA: TGCGCCAGCAGCGCGGCAGATACGCAGTATTTT. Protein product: CASSAADTQYF.

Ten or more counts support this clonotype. The CDR3 DNA sequence: TGCAGTGCTATCGACAGGTTAGTCAAGGAGTCAAGCGCCCAGCATTTT. Amino acids: CSAIDRLVKESSAQHF. The genes are TRBV20-1 and TRBJ1-5, with D possibly being TRBD1 (6 bases). Germline CDR1 and CDR2: DFQATT and SNEGSKA (reference sequence). Trimming removed 4 bases at V and 11 bases at J, with 27 bases between. The CDR3 runs 16 residues.

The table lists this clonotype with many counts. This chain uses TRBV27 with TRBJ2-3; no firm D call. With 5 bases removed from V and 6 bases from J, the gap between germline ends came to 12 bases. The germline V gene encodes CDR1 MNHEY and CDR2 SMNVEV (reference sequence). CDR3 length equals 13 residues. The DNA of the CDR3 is TGTGCCAGCAGTCGTGCTCCCGGGGATACGCAGTATTTT. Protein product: CASSRAPGDTQYF.

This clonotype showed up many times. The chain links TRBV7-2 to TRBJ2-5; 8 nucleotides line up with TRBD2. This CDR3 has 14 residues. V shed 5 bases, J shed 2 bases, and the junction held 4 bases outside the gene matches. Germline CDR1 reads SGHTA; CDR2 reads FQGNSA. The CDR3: CASSPGGRQETQYF. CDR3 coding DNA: TGTGCCAGCAGCCCGGGGGGGAGGCAAGAGACCCAGTACTTC.

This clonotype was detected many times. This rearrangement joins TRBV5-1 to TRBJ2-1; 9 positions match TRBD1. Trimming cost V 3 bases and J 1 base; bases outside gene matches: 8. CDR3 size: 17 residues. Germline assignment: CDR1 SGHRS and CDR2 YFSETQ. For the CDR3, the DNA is TGCGCCAGCAGCTCAGAGCCGGGACAGGGATCCTACAATGAGCAGTTCTTC. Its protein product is CASSSEPGQGSYNEQFF.

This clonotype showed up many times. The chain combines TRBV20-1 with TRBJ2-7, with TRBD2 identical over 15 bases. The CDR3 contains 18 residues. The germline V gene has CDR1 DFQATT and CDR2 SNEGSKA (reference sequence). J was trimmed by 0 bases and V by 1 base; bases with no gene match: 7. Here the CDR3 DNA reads TGCAGTGCTAGAGGGCAAGGACTAGCGGGGGGGTACTCCTACGAGCAGTACTTC. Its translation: CSARGQGLAGGYSYEQYF.

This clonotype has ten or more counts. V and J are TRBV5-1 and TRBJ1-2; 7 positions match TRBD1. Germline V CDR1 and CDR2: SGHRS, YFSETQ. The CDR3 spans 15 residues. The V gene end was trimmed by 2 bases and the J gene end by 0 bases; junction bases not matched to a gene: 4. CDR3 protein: CASSFRTGSNYGYTF. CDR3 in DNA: TGCGCCAGCAGCTTTCGGACAGGTTCTAACTATGGCTACACCTTC.

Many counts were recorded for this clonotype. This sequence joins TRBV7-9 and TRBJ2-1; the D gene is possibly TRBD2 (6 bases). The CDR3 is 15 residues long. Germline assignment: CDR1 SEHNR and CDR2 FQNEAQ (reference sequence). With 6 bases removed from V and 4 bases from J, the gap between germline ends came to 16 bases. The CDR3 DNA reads TGTGCCAGCAGTAAGACTAGTCTTAAGTACAATGAGCAGTTCTTC. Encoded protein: CASSKTSLKYNEQFF.

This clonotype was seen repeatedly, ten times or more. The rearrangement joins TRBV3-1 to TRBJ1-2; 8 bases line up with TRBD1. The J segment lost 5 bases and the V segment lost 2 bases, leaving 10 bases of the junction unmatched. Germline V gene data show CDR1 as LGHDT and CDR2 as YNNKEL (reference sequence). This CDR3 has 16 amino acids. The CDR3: CASSQWVRRQGYGYTF. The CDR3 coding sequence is TGTGCCAGCAGCCAATGGGTCCGAAGACAGGGGTATGGCTACACCTTC.

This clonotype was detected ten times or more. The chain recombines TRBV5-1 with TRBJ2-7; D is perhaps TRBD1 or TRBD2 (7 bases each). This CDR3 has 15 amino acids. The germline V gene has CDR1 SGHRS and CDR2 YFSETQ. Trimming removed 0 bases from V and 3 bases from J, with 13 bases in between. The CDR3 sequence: CASSLADREGYEQYF. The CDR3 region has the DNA TGCGCCAGCAGCTTGGCCGACAGGGAGGGCTACGAGCAGTACTTC.

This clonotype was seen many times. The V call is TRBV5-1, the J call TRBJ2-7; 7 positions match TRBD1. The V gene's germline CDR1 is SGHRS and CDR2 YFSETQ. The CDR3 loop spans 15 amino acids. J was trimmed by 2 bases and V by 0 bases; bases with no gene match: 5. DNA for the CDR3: TGCGCCAGCAGCTTGGATACAGGGGACACCTACGAGCAGTACTTC. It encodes CASSLDTGDTYEQYF. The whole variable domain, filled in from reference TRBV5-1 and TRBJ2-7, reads KAGVTQTPRYLIKTRGQQVTLSCSPISGHRSVSWYQQTPGQGLQFLFEYFSETQRNKGNFPGRFSGRQFSNSRSEMNVSTLELGDSALYLCASSLDTGDTYEQYFGPGTRLTVT.

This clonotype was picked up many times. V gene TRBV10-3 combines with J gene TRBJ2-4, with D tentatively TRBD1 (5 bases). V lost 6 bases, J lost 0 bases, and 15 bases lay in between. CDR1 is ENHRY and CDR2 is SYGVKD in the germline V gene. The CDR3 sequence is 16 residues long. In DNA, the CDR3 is TGTGCCATCAGCAGCAGGCAGGGCTTAGCCAAAAACATTCAGTACTTC. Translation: CAISSRQGLAKNIQYF.

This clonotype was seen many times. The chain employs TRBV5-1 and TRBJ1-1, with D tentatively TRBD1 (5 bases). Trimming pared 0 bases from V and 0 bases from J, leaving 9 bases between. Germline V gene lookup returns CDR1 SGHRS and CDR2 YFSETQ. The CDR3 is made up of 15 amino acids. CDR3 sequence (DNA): TGCGCCAGCAGCTTGGAGGGAGGGGTGAACACTGAAGCTTTCTTT. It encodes CASSLEGGVNTEAFF. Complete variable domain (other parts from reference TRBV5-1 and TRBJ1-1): KAGVTQTPRYLIKTRGQQVTLSCSPISGHRSVSWYQQTPGQGLQFLFEYFSETQRNKGNFPGRFSGRQFSNSRSEMNVSTLELGDSALYLCASSLEGGVNTEAFFGQGTRLTVV.

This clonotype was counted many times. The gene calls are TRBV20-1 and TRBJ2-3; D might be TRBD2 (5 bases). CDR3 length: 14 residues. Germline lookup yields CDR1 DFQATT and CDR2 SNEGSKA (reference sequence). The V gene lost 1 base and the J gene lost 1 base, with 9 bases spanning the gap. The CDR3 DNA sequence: TGCAGTGCTAGAGTCCCCGGGGGCACAGATACGCAGTATTTT. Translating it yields CSARVPGGTDTQYF.

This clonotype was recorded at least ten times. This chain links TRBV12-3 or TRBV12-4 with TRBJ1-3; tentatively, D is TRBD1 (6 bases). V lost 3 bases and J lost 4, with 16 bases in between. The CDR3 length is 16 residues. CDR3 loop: CASSFSGQRSGNTIYF. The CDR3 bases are TGTGCCAGCAGTTTCTCCGGACAGAGGTCAGGAAACACCATATATTTT.

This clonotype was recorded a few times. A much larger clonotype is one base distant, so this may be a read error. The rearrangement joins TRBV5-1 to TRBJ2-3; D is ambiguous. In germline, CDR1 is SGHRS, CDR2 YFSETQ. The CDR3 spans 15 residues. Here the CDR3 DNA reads TGCGCCAGCAGCCAGATGAGTTTTGGCACAGCTACGCAGTATTTT. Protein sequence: CASSQMSFGTATQYF.

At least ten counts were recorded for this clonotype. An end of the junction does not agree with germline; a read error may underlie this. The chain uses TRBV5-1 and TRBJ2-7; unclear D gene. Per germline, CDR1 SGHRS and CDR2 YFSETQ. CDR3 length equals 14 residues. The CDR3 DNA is TGCGCCAGCAGCTTGGGGGCAGCCTCCCACGAGCAGTACTTC. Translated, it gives CASSLGAASHEQYF. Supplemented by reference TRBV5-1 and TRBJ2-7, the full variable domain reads KAGVTQTPRYLIKTRGQQVTLSCSPISGHRSVSWYQQTPGQGLQFLFEYFSETQRNKGNFPGRFSGRQFSNSRSEMNVSTLELGDSALYLCASSLGAASHEQYFGPGTRLTVT.